The rows below give T cell receptor beta chains drawn from one sample of a study of blood T cells in healthy people across ages. TCRdb recomputed calls from the 5' RACE reads with MiXCR, one row per CDR3 protein. The data contain about 900,000 distinct CDR3 sequences, approximately 49% of them seen just once; the ten biggest clones take up 13%. The sample was blood. These receptors were obtained from a man aged 25-45 years in good health. The conserved cysteine and the conserved F or W are not part of the CDR3 here. Fields, in order: J gene, V gene, CDR3 length, CDR3 protein.

>TRBJ2-7|TRBV2|12
ASSRDGNTYEQY
>TRBJ2-1|TRBV10-3|13
AISESTQLAGEQF
>TRBJ1-2|TRBV19|11
ASKGRGSYGYT
>TRBJ1-6|TRBV20-1|12
SVPGSSYNSPLH
>TRBJ1-5|TRBV5-6|13
ASSQNPTGDQPQH
>TRBJ2-2|TRBV7-2|12
AGRSGANTGELF
>TRBJ1-5|TRBV14|10
ASSKLDQPQH
>.|TRBV28|12
ASSLRWGEETQY
>TRBJ2-7|TRBV6-2/TRBV6-3|16
ASSSARNLGRRTYEQY
>TRBJ2-5|TRBV6-6|14
ASTLLGPYPQETQY
>TRBJ2-7|TRBV20-1|12
SARPAGKSYEQY
>TRBJ1-5|TRBV20-1|12
SARDARSNQPQH
>TRBJ2-3|TRBV27|16
ASSLGLAGLASTDTQY
>TRBJ1-2|TRBV11-2|14
ASSLDRQTANYGYT
>TRBJ2-3|TRBV28|13
ASSSRFQGTDAQY
>TRBJ2-1|TRBV10-2|12
ASSESPGSNEQF
>TRBJ2-1|TRBV28|13
ASSAPTGEANGQF
>TRBJ2-3|TRBV3-1|13
ASSPTTGSTDTQY
>TRBJ1-2|TRBV7-9|11
ASSENREEGYT
>TRBJ1-6|TRBV7-2|17
ASSVATLRVDSLNSPLH
>TRBJ2-5|TRBV6-5|14
ASSYKGGSPQETQY
>TRBJ2-1|TRBV20-1|12
SASGGTSYNEQF
>TRBJ2-1|TRBV7-2|12
ASSSPGLVNEQF
>TRBJ1-2|TRBV21-1|9
ATGARNGYT
>TRBJ1-2|TRBV7-2|11
ASSPSTGNGYT
>TRBJ2-2|TRBV4-1|14
ASSQVGRGDNGELF
>TRBJ1-1|TRBV3-1|16
ASSQPRGTRTAGTEAF
>TRBJ1-2|TRBV29-1|16
SVEVSPGTGSWGYGYT
>TRBJ1-3|TRBV4-2|15
ASSQDNRGHIGNTIY
>TRBJ2-1|TRBV5-1|13
ASSFAGSSHNEQF
>TRBJ1-1|TRBV6-2/TRBV6-3|14
ASSYPIGFRDTEAF
>TRBJ2-1|TRBV28|16
ASSLPSGGQGSYNEQF
>TRBJ2-1|TRBV7-2|12
ASSLDFVKNEQF
>TRBJ2-7|TRBV20-1|13
SASALAGGYYEQY
>TRBJ2-1|TRBV2|12
ASSPALYFNEQF
>TRBJ1-6|TRBV7-8|13
ASSPDSYYNSPLH
>TRBJ2-1|TRBV3-1|11
ASGGTANNEQF
>TRBJ1-2|TRBV3-1|11
ASSQGGNYGYT
>TRBJ2-1|TRBV29-1|11
SVATGGRSEQF
>TRBJ1-5|TRBV28|15
ASSLPTGGNSNQPQH
>.|TRBV4-3|13
ASSLQNQGTYEQY
>.|TRBV4-2|15
ASSQRRGPGQAYEQY
>TRBJ1-4|TRBV30|12
AWSPDSLNEKLF
>TRBJ1-5|TRBV7-2|14
ASSLASVISNQPQH
>TRBJ2-3|TRBV20-1|13
SARDPQGSEDTQY
>TRBJ2-1|TRBV11-1|13
ASSPGTSVHNEQF